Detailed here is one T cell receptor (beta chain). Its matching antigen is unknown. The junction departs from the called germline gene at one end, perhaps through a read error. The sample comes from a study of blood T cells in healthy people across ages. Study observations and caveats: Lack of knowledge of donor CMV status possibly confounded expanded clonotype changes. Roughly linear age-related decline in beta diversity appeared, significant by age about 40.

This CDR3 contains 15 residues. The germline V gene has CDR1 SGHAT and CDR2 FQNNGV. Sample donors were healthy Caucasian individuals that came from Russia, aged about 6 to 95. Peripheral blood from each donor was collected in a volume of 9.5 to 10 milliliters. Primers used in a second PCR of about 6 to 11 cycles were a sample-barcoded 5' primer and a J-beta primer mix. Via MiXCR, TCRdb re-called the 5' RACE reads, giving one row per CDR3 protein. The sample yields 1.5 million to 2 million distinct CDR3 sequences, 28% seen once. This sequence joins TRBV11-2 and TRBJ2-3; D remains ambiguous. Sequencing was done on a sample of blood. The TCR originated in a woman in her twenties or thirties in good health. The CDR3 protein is CASRLVLQNTDTQYF. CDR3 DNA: TGTGCCAGCAGATTAGTTTTACAGAACACAGATACGCAGTATTTT.